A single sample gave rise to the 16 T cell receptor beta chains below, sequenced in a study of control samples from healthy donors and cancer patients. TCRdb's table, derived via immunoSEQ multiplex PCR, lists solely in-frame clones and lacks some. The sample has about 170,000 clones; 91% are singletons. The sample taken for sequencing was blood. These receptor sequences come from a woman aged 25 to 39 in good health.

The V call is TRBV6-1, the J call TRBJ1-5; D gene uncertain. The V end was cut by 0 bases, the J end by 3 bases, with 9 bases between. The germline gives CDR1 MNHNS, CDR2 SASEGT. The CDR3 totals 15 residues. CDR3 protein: CASSEAGTINQPQHF. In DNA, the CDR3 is TGTGCCAGCAGTGAAGCGGGAACAATCAATCAGCCCCAGCATTTT.

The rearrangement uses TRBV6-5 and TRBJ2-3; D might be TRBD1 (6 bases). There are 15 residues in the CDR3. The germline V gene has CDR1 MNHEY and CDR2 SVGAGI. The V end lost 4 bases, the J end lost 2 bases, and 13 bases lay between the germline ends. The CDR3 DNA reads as TGTGCCAGCAGTTCCCGGGACACCATCACAGATACGCAGTATTTT. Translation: CASSSRDTITDTQYF.

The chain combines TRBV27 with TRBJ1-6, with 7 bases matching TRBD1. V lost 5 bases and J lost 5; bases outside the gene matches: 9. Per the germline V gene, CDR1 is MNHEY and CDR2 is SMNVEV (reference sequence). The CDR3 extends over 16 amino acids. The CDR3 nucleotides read TGTGCCAGCAGTCCGACTCAGGGGGGGCATAATTCACCCCTCCACTTT. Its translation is CASSPTQGGHNSPLHF.

CDR3 in DNA: TGTGCCAGCAGGACAGGGGTAACAGATACGCAGTATTTT. It specifies CASRTGVTDTQYF. The rearrangement uses TRBV6-5 and TRBJ2-3; 8 bases align to TRBD1. Unmatched junction bases numbered 2, after V lost 6 bases and J lost 3 bases. The CDR3 length is 13 residues. Per the germline V gene, CDR1 is MNHEY and CDR2 is SVGAGI.

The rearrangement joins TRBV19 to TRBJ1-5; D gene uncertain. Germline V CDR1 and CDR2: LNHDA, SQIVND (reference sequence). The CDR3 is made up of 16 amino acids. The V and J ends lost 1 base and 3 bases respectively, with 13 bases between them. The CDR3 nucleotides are TGTGCCAGTAGTATAGTGGGCCGACCAAACAATCAGCCCCAGCATTTT. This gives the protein CASSIVGRPNNQPQHF.

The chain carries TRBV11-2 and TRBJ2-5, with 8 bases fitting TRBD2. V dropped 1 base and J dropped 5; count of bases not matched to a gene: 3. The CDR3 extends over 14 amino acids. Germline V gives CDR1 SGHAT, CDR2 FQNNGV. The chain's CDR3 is CASSLGGGSETQYF. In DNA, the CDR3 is TGTGCCAGCAGCTTAGGCGGGGGGAGCGAGACCCAGTACTTC.

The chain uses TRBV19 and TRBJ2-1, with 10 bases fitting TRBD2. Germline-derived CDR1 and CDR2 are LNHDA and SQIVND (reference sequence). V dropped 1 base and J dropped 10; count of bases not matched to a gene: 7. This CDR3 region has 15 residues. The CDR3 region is CASSIVVAGGSEQFF. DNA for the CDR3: TGTGCCAGTAGTATAGTAGTAGCGGGAGGTAGCGAGCAGTTCTTC.

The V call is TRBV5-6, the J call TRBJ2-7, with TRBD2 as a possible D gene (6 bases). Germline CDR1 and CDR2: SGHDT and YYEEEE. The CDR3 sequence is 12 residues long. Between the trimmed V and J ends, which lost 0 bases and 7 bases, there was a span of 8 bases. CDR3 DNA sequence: TGTGCCAGCAGCTTGGGTGCGGGGGAGCAGTACTTC. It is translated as CASSLGAGEQYF.

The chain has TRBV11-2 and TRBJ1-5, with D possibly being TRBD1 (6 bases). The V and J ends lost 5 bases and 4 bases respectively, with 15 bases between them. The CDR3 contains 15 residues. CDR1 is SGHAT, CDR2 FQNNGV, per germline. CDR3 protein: CASSPSRGGNQPQHF. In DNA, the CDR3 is TGTGCCAGCAGCCCTAGCAGGGGCGGTAATCAGCCCCAGCATTTT. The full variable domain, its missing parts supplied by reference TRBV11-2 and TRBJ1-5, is EAGVAQSPRYKIIEKRQSVAFWCNPISGHATLYWYQQILGQGPKLLIQFQNNGVVDDSQLPKDRFSAERLKGVDSTLKIQPAKLEDSAVYLCASSPSRGGNQPQHFGDGTRLSIL.

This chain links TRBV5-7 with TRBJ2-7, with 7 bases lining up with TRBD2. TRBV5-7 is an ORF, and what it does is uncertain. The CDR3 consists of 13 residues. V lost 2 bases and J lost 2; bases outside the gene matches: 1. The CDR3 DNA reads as TGTGCCAGCAGCTTTGGACTAGCCTACGAGCAGTACTTC. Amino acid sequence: CASSFGLAYEQYF.

CDR3 loop: CASSLVLVGTYEQYF. In nucleotides, the CDR3 is TGTGCCAGCAGCTTAGTACTAGTCGGGACCTACGAGCAGTACTTC. The chain combines TRBV7-9 with TRBJ2-7, with a possible D match to TRBD2 (5 bases). Per the germline V gene, CDR1 is SEHNR and CDR2 is FQNEAQ (reference sequence). CDR3 length: 15 residues. Trimming took 1 base from V and 2 from J, leaving 12 bases between them.

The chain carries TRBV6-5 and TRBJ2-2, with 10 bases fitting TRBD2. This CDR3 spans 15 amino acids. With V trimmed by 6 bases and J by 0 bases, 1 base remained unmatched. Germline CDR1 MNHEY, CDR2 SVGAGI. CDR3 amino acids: CASRLAGPNTGELFF. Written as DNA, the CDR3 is TGTGCCAGCAGACTAGCGGGACCGAACACCGGGGAGCTGTTTTTT.

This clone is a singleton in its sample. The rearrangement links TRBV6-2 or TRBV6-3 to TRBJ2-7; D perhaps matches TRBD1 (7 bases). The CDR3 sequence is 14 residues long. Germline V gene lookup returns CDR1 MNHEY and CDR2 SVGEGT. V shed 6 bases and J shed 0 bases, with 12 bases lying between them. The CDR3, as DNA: TGTGCCAGCAGCCGCGGGACAGCCTCCTACGAGCAGTACTTC. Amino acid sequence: CASSRGTASYEQYF.

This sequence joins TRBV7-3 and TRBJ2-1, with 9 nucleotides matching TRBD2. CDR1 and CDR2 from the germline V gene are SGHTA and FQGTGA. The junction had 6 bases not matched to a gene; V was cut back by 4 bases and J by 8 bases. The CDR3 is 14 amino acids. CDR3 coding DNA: TGTGCCAGCAGCTCCATAGCGGGAGCGGATGAGCAGTTCTTC. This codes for CASSSIAGADEQFF.

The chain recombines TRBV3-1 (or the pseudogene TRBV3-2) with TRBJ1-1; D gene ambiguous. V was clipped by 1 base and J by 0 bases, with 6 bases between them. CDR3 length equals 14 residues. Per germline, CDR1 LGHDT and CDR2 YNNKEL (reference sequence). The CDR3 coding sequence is TGTGCCAGCAGCCAAGGGGCTCTGAACACTGAAGCTTTCTTT. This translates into CASSQGALNTEAFF.

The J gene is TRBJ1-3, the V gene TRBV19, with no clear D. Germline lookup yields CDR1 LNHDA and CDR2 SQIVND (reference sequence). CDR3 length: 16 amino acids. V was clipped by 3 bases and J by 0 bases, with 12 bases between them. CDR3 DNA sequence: TGTGCCAGTAGTATGTACACGGGTAACTCTGGAAACACCATATATTTT. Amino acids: CASSMYTGNSGNTIYF.